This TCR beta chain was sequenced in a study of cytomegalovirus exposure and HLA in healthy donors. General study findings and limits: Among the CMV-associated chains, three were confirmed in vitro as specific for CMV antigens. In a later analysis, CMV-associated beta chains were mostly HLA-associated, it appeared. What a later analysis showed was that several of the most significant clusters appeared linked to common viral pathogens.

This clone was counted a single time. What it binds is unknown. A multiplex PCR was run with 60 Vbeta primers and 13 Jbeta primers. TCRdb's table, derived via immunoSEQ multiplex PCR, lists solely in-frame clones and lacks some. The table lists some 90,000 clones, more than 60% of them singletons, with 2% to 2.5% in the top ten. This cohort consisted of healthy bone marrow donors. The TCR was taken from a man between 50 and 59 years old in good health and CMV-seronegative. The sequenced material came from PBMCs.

CDR3 nucleotides: TGTGCCAGCAGTTTATTCCCGGCGGAGACAGATACGCAGTATTTT. As protein: CASSLFPAETDTQYF. V is TRBV27 and J is TRBJ2-3; no reliable D call. Trimming stripped 1 base from V and 3 bases from J, with 11 bases between. CDR3 length: 15 residues. Germline CDR1 reads MNHEY; CDR2 reads SMNVEV (reference sequence).